This T cell receptor (beta chain) emerged from a study of CD8+ T cells in alopecia areata. About the study: Treated patients were given 5 to 10 mg oral tofacitinib twice daily.

Extracted RNA was reverse transcribed into cDNA, the sequencing template. The repertoire was sequenced with immunoSEQ multiplex PCR; TCRdb's copy has only in-frame clones and lacks some. This table holds about 180,000 clones, around 63% found once. With regard to this clone: The junction shows a germline mismatch at one end, possibly a read error.

Germline CDR1 and CDR2: LNHNV and YYDKDF (reference sequence). CDR3 length: 14 amino acids. The receptor's source is a human donor with alopecia areata. This chain links TRBV15 with TRBJ2-5; D may be TRBD2 (6 bases). The sample in question was CD4+ T cells sorted from blood, obtained at week 0. The CDR3 protein is CATSRGGNQETQHF. In DNA, the CDR3 is TGTGCCACCAGCAGAGGCGGGAACCAAGAGACCCAGCACTTC.